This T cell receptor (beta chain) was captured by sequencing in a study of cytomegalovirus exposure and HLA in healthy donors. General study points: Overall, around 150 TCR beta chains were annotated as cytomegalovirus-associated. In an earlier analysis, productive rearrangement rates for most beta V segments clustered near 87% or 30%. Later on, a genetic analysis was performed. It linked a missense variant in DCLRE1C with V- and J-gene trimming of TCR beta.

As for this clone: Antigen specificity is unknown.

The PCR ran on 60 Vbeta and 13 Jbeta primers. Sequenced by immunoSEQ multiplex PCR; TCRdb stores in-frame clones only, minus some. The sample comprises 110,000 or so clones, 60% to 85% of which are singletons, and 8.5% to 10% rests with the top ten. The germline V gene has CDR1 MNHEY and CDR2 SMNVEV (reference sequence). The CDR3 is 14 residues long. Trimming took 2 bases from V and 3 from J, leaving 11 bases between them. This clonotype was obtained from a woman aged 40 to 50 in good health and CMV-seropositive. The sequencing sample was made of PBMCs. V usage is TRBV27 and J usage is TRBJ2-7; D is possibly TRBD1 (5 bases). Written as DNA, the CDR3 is TGTGCCAGCAGTTTAGTCCCTGACAGCTACGAGCAGTACTTC. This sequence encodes CASSLVPDSYEQYF.